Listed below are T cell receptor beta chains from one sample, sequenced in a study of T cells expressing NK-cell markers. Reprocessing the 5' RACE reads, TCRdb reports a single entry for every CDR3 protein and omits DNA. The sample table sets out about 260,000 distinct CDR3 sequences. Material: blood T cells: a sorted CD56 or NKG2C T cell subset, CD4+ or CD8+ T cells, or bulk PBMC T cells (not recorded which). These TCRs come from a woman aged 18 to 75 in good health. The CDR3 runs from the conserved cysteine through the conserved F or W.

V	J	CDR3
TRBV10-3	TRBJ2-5	CAISEAGGRETQYF
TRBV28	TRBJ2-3	CAIRSMGADTQYF
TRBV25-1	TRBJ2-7	CASSGFGLASSYEQYF
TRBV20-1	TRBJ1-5	CSASRGMGNQPQHF
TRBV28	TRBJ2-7	CASRGPGTGPTEQYF
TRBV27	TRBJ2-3	CASSLKGLGVTDTQYF
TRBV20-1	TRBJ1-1	CSASGGASGNTEAFF
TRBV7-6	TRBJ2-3	CASSPAADTQYF
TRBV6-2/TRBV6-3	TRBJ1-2	CASSYEVNYGYTF
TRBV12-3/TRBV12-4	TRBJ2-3	CASTLGDRKPDTQYF
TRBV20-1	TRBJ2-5	CSARGLEYQETQYF
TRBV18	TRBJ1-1	CASSPPQGPNTEAFF
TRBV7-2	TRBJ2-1	CASSPRAAGANEQFF
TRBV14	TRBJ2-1	CASSQEGRGSVNEQFF
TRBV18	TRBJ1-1	CASSPLTGSANTEAFF